Shown below are 19 T cell receptor beta chains from a single sample sequenced in a study of response to subunit inactivated influenza vaccine. Each CDR3 protein gets one entry after TCRdb re-called the RT-PCR reads with MiXCR. Here the sample spans roughly 630,000 distinct CDR3 sequences, roughly 15% being singletons. The starting material was PBMCs from blood, obtained around 15 days before vaccination. These receptors all stem from a man aged 50-59 years who received an inactivated influenza vaccine.

At least ten counts were recorded for this clonotype. The chain joins TRBV20-1 to TRBJ2-3; perhaps TRBD1 as D (5 bases). Trimming took 6 bases from V and 4 from J, leaving 11 bases between them. Germline-derived CDR1 and CDR2 are DFQATT and SNEGSKA (reference sequence). The length of the CDR3 is 12 residues. The CDR3 DNA reads as TGCAGTGCCAGGGTATCGGCAGATACGCAGTATTTT. It yields the protein CSARVSADTQYF.

This clonotype was counted at least ten times. The CDR3 here is CASTPTGGTGTYEQYF. The CDR3 nucleotides read TGTGCCAGCACCCCCACAGGGGGGACAGGGACCTACGAGCAGTACTTC. The rearrangement uses TRBV7-9 and TRBJ2-7, with 9 positions matching TRBD1. CDR1 SEHNR and CDR2 FQNEAQ come from the germline V gene (reference sequence). The CDR3 has 16 residues. V was pared by 7 bases and J by 2 bases, with 12 bases of the junction left unmatched. The variable domain in full, with the rest retrieved from reference TRBV7-9 and TRBJ2-7, is DTGVSQNPRHKITKRGQNVTFRCDPISEHNRLYWYRQTLGQGPEFLTYFQNEAQLEKSRLLSDRFSAERPKGSFSTLEIQRTEQGDSAMYLCASTPTGGTGTYEQYFGPGTRLTVT.

This clonotype was seen a few times. V and J are TRBV9 and TRBJ2-6; weak D call: TRBD1 (5 bases). Germline V gene lookup returns CDR1 SGDLS and CDR2 YYNGEE. Trimming pared 6 bases from V and 0 bases from J, leaving 16 bases between. This CDR3 has 17 residues. In nucleotides, the CDR3 is TGTGCCAGCAACGGACCCGGACACCTCTCTGGGGCCAACGTCCTGACTTTC. Encoded protein: CASNGPGHLSGANVLTF. The variable domain in full, completed from reference TRBV9 and TRBJ2-6, reads DSGVTQTPKHLITATGQRVTLRCSPRSGDLSVYWYQQSLDQGLQFLIQYYNGEERAKGNILERFSAQQFPDLHSELNLSSLELGDSALYFCASNGPGHLSGANVLTFGAGSRLTVL.

This clonotype turned up a few times. V usage is TRBV6-2 or TRBV6-3 and J usage is TRBJ2-5; no firm D call. Germline CDR1 MNHEY, CDR2 SVGEGT. V was shortened by 4 bases and J by 9 bases, with 12 bases between the two germline ends. This CDR3 is built from 12 residues. The CDR3 is CASSFWEGSQYF. CDR3 bases: TGTGCCAGCAGTTTTTGGGAAGGGTCCCAGTACTTC.

This clonotype was observed a handful of times. The CDR3 loop reads CASSQGGGLYNEQFF. CDR3 nucleotide sequence: TGTGCCAGCAGTCAAGGGGGTGGGCTTTACAATGAGCAGTTCTTC. This chain uses TRBV6-1 with TRBJ2-1; possible D gene TRBD1, 6 bases. The CDR3 loop spans 15 amino acids. Trimming shortened V by 5 bases and J by 4 bases, and 15 bases separated the two germline ends. Germline CDR1 reads MNHNS; CDR2 reads SASEGT.

This clonotype was picked up a small number of times. The chain recombines TRBV7-2 with TRBJ2-1; 10 bases fit TRBD2. This CDR3 is 16 amino acids long. Germline V CDR1 and CDR2: SGHTA, FQGNSA. Losses at the gene ends were 1 base for V and 4 bases for J; bases not matched to a gene: 4. CDR3 nucleotide sequence: TGTGCCAGCAGCTTAGGGATGGGACTAGCGTACAATGAGCAGTTCTTC. As protein: CASSLGMGLAYNEQFF. The full variable domain, completed using reference TRBV7-2 and TRBJ2-1, is GAGVSQSPSNKVTEKGKDVELRCDPISGHTALYWYRQSLGQGLEFLIYFQGNSAPDKSGLPSDRFSAERTGGSVSTLTIQRTQQEDSAVYLCASSLGMGLAYNEQFFGPGTRLTVL.

V is TRBV20-1 and J is TRBJ1-6, with no clear D. The germline V gene encodes CDR1 DFQATT and CDR2 SNEGSKA (reference sequence). The V end was cut by 5 bases, the J end by 0 bases, with 8 bases between. This CDR3 has 14 residues. The CDR3 DNA follows: TGCAGTGCTGGGGTCAGCTCCTATAATTCACCCCTCCACTTT. It codes for CSAGVSSYNSPLHF.

Only a few counts were recorded for this clonotype. V and J are TRBV30 and TRBJ1-1; D remains ambiguous. This CDR3 spans 14 amino acids. Germline V gene lookup returns CDR1 GTSNPN and CDR2 SVGIG (reference sequence). The V end was cut by 6 bases, the J end by 7 bases, with 21 bases between. In DNA, the CDR3 is TGTGCCTGCCCACGAAGGCGGGGTCTGGGTGAAGCTTTCTTT. Protein product: CACPRRRGLGEAFF.

This clonotype was counted only a few times. The rearrangement joins TRBV12-3 or TRBV12-4 to TRBJ2-1, with D possibly called TRBD1 or TRBD2 (5 bases each). V shed 4 bases and J shed 5 bases, with 12 bases lying between them. This CDR3 is built from 14 residues. The CDR3 DNA reads TGTGCCAGCAGTTCCGTTAGAGGGGACAATGAGCAGTTCTTC. Translating it yields CASSSVRGDNEQFF.

This chain links TRBV3-1 with TRBJ2-7; no reliable D call. Germline CDR1 and CDR2: LGHDT and YNNKEL (reference sequence). V gave up 1 base and J gave up 4 bases, with 5 bases separating them. CDR3 length: 12 residues. Here the CDR3 DNA reads TGTGCCAGCAGCCAAGTCCTATACGAGCAGTACTTC. It codes for CASSQVLYEQYF.

This clonotype showed up just a few times. V is TRBV6-1 and J is TRBJ1-1; D remains unclear. Germline values: CDR1 MNHNS, CDR2 SASEGT. The V gene lost 4 bases and the J gene lost 6 bases, with 15 bases spanning the gap. The CDR3 totals 14 residues. The CDR3 loop is CASSGELLGSEAFF. As DNA, the CDR3 is TGTGCCAGCAGTGGGGAACTTTTGGGCTCTGAAGCTTTCTTT.

This clonotype came up many times. J is TRBJ2-7 and V is TRBV6-5; tentative D call: TRBD1 (6 bases). There are 16 residues in the CDR3. The V end lost 0 bases, the J end lost 5 bases, and 17 bases lay between the germline ends. Per germline, CDR1 MNHEY and CDR2 SVGAGI. The CDR3 bases are TGTGCCAGCAGTTACTCGAGAGACAGGCGGCGGAACGAGCAGTACTTC. This gives the protein CASSYSRDRRRNEQYF.

This chain uses TRBV4-1 with TRBJ2-7; D not certain. The CDR3 loop spans 15 amino acids. Between the trimmed V and J ends, which lost 0 bases and 1 base, there was a span of 10 bases. CDR1 is MGHRA and CDR2 is YSYEKL in the germline V gene. The CDR3 bases are TGCGCCAGCAGCCAAGATATCTACCAATCCTACGAGCAGTACTTC. Amino acids: CASSQDIYQSYEQYF.

In this sample, this clonotype turned up a few times. CDR3: CASGAGYEQYF. The DNA for the CDR3 is TGTGCCAGCGGGGCTGGGTACGAGCAGTACTTC. The chain couples TRBV11-2 to TRBJ2-7, with D tentatively TRBD1 (5 bases). Germline CDR1 reads SGHAT; CDR2 reads FQNNGV. The germline V and J ends were trimmed by 8 bases and 4 bases, with 9 bases remaining between them. This CDR3 has 11 amino acids. Filled out from reference TRBV11-2 and TRBJ2-7, the complete variable domain reads EAGVAQSPRYKIIEKRQSVAFWCNPISGHATLYWYQQILGQGPKLLIQFQNNGVVDDSQLPKDRFSAERLKGVDSTLKIQPAKLEDSAVYLCASGAGYEQYFGPGTRLTVT.

This clonotype was counted only a few times. The chain uses TRBV2 and TRBJ2-6; D uncertain. Per germline, CDR1 SNHLY and CDR2 FYNNEI. The CDR3 contains 15 residues. V shed 6 bases and J shed 4 bases, with 13 bases lying between them. The DNA for the CDR3 is TGTGCCAGCAGCCCCGAGGTGTCCGGGGCCAACGTCCTGACTTTC. Its protein product is CASSPEVSGANVLTF.

The CDR3 sequence is CASSLAPARFLNTIYF. CDR3 bases: TGCGCCAGCAGCTTGGCCCCGGCGAGGTTCTTAAACACCATATATTTT. The rearrangement links TRBV5-1 to TRBJ1-3; D gene ambiguous. With 0 bases removed from V and 6 bases from J, the gap between germline ends came to 16 bases. Germline V gene data show CDR1 as SGHRS and CDR2 as YFSETQ. The CDR3 runs 16 residues.

This clonotype was recorded at least ten times. The J gene is TRBJ2-1, the V gene TRBV29-1, with 7 positions matching TRBD1. CDR3 size: 16 residues. Germline V gene data show CDR1 as SQVTM and CDR2 as ANQGSEA. With V trimmed by 3 bases and J by 5 bases, 13 bases remained unmatched. The CDR3 spells CSVDDRDLRFDNEQFF. CDR3 nucleotide sequence: TGCAGCGTTGACGACAGGGATTTACGCTTCGACAATGAGCAGTTCTTC.

This sequence joins TRBV20-1 and TRBJ2-7; 7 positions agree with TRBD1. Germline V CDR1 and CDR2: DFQATT, SNEGSKA (reference sequence). V was pared by 5 bases and J by 5 bases, with 0 bases of the junction left unmatched. The CDR3 loop spans 10 amino acids. The DNA of the CDR3 is TGCAGTGCTGGGACAGACGAGCAGTACTTC. Translation gives CSAGTDEQYF.

The CDR3 spells CASSGGQKGETQYF. CDR3 coding DNA: TGTGCCAGCAGCGGGGGGCAAAAAGGAGAGACCCAGTACTTC. The chain carries TRBV9 and TRBJ2-5, with a weak D call TRBD1 (6 bases). V lost 3 bases, J lost 4 bases, and 13 bases lay in between. Germline lookup yields CDR1 SGDLS and CDR2 YYNGEE. This CDR3 contains 14 residues.